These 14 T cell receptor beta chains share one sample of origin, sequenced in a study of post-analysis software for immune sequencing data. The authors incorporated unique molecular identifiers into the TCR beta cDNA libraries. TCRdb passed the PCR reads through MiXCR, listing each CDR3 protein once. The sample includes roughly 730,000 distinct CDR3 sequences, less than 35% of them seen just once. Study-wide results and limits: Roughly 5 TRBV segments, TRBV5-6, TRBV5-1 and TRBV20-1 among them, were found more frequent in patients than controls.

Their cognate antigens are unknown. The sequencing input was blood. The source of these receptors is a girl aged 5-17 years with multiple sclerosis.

CDR3 sequence: CSAEGLRATNEQFF. In DNA form, the CDR3 reads TGCAGTGCAGAGGGGTTGAGGGCTACAAATGAGCAGTTCTTC. This chain links TRBV20-1 with TRBJ2-1; D is tentatively TRBD1 or TRBD2 (5 bases each). The germline CDR1 and CDR2 sequences are DFQATT and SNEGSKA (reference sequence). Trimming cost V 6 bases and J 7 bases, with 19 bases left between them. The CDR3 is made up of 14 amino acids.

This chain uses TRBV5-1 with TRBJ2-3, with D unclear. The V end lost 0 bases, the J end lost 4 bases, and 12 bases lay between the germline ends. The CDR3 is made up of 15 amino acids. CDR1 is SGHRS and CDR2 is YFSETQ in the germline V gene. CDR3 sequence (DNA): TGCGCCAGCAGCTTGGAAGTAGCTGGCGCAGATACGCAGTATTTT. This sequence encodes CASSLEVAGADTQYF. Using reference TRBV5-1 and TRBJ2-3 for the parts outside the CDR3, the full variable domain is KAGVTQTPRYLIKTRGQQVTLSCSPISGHRSVSWYQQTPGQGLQFLFEYFSETQRNKGNFPGRFSGRQFSNSRSEMNVSTLELGDSALYLCASSLEVAGADTQYFGPGTRLTVL.

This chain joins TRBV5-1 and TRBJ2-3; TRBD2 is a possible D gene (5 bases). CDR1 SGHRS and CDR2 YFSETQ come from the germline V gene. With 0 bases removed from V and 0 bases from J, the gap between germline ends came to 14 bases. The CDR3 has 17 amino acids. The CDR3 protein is CASSLDPGRTSTDTQYF. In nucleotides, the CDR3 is TGCGCCAGCAGCTTGGACCCCGGCAGGACTAGCACAGATACGCAGTATTTT.

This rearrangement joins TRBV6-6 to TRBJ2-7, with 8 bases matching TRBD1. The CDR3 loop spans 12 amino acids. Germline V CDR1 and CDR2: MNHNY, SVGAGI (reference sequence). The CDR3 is CASGRTGNEQYF. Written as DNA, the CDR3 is TGTGCGTCAGGGAGGACAGGGAACGAGCAGTACTTC.

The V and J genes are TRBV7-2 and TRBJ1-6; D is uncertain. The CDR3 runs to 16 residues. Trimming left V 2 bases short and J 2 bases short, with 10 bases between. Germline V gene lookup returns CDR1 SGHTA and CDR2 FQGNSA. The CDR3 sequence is CASSLTEGTYNSPLHF. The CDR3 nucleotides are TGTGCCAGCAGCTTAACAGAAGGCACCTATAATTCACCCCTCCACTTT.

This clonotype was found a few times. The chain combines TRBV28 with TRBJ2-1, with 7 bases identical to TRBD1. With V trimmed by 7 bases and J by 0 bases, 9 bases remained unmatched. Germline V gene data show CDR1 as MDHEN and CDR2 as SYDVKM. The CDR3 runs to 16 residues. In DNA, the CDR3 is TGTGCCAGCACTGGCGGACAGGCGAGCTCCTACAATGAGCAGTTCTTC. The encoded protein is CASTGGQASSYNEQFF.

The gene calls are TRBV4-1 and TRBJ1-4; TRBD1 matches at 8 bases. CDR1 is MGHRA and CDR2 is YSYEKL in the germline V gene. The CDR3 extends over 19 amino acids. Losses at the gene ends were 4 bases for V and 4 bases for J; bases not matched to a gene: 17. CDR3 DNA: TGCGCCAGCAGCCGCAACCCGGACAGGGTATTAGGCGGTAATGAAAAACTGTTTTTT. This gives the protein CASSRNPDRVLGGNEKLFF.

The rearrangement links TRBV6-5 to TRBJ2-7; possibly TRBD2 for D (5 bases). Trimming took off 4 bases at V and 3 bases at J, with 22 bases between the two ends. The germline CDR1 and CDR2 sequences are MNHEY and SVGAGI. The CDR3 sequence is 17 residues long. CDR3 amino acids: CASSSFPYGGDGYEQYF. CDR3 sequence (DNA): TGTGCCAGCAGTTCTTTTCCGTACGGAGGTGATGGCTACGAGCAGTACTTC.

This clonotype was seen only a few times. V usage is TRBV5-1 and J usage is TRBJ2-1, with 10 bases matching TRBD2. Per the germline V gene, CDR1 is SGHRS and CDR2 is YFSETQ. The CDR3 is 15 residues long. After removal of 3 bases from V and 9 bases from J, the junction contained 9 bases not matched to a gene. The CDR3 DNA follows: TGCGCCAGCAGCTGGGGGGGGACTAGCGACGGTGAGCAGTTCTTC. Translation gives CASSWGGTSDGEQFF.

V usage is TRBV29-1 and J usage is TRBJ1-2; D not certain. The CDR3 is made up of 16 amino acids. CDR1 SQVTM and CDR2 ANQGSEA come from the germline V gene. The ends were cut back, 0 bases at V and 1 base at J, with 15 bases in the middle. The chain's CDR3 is CSVEDPGTSINYGYTF. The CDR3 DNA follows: TGCAGCGTTGAAGATCCTGGAACAAGTATTAACTATGGCTACACCTTC.

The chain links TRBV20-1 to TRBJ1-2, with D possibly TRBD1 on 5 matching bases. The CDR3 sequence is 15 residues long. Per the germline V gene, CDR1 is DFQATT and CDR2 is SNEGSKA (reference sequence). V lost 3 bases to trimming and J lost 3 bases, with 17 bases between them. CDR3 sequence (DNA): TGCAGTGCTAGGGGGCTGGTGGCAGGGTACTATGGCTACACCTTC. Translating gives CSARGLVAGYYGYTF.

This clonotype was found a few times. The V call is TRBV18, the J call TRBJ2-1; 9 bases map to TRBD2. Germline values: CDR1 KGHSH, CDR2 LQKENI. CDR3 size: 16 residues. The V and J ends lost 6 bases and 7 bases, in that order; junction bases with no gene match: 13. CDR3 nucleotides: TGTGCCAGCTCGGACCTGAGCGGGGGGCCAAAAAATGAGCAGTTCTTC. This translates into CASSDLSGGPKNEQFF.

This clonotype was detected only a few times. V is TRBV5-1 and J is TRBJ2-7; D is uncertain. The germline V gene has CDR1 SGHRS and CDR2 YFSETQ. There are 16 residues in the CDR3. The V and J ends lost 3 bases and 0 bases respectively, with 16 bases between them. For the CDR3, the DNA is TGCGCCAGCAGCTCCCGTGGTGAAGGGATCTCCTACGAGCAGTACTTC. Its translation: CASSSRGEGISYEQYF.

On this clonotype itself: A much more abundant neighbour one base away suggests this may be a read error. The CDR3 DNA reads TGCGCCAGCAGTAACCCTTCGGGGGTAGATGCGCAGTATTTT. Translating it yields CASSNPSGVDAQYF. The J gene is TRBJ2-3, the V gene TRBV5-1; tentatively, D is TRBD2 (6 bases). The CDR3 consists of 14 residues. Germline V gene data show CDR1 as SGHRS and CDR2 as YFSETQ.